This T cell receptor (beta chain) comes out of a study of PD-1 blockade in classical Hodgkin lymphoma. Study-level points and caveats: As was reported, newly diagnosed patients showed lower baseline TCR diversity than healthy donors did.

Remarks on this clone: Its antigen is undetermined.

Using immunoSEQ multiplex PCR, the repertoire was profiled, and TCRdb retains in-frame clones only, with some absent. The sample includes about 6,800 clones, 60% of them seen just once. This CDR3 comprises 15 residues. Trimming took 2 bases from V and 0 from J, leaving 14 bases between them. Germline V CDR1 and CDR2: GTSNPN, SVGIG (reference sequence). Sample time point: cycle 4 day 1 (C4D1), after less than seven weeks of nivolumab. Every patient relapsed after autologous stem cell transplantation, and brentuximab vedotin exposure varied. The investigators isolated CD8+ T cells from thawed PBMCs using magnetic negative selection. Best responses were complete response, partial response or progressive disease.

This TCR was sampled from a human donor with classical Hodgkin lymphoma. V is TRBV30 and J is TRBJ2-7; D gene unclear. The input for sequencing was CD8+ T cells from blood, taken before the fourth cycle of nivolumab. In DNA form, the CDR3 reads TGTGCCTGGAGTTTAGGTACAGTCAGCTCCTACGAGCAGTACTTC. Translation: CAWSLGTVSSYEQYF.